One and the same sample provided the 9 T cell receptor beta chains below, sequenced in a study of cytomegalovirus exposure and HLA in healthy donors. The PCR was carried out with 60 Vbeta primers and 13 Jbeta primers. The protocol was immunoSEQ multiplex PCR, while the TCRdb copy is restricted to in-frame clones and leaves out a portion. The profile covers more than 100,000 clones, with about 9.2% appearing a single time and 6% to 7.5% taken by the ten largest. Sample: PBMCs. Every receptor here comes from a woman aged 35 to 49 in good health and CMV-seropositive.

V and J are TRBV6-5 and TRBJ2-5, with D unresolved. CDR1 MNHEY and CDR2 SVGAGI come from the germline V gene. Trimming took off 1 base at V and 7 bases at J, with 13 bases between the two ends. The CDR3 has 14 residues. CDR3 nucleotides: TGTGCCAGCAGTTACTTTCCGCAGCCGGGGACCCAGTACTTC. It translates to CASSYFPQPGTQYF.

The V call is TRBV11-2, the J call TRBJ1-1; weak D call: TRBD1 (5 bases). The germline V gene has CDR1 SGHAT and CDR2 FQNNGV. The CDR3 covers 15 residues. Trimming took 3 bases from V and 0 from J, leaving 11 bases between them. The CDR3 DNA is TGTGCCAGCAGCTTGAACAGGATTATGAACACTGAAGCTTTCTTT. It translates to CASSLNRIMNTEAFF.

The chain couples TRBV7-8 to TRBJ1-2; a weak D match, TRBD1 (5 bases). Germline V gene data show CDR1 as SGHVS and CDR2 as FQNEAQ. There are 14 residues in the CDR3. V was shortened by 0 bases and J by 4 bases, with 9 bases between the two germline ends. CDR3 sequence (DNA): TGTGCCAGCAGCTTAGCCGGGGGACTCTATGGCTACACCTTC. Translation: CASSLAGGLYGYTF.

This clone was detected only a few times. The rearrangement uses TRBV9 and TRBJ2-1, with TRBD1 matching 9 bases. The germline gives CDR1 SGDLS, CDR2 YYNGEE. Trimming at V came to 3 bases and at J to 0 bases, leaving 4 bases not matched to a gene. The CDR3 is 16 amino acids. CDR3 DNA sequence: TGTGCCAGCAGCGCCACAGGGGGCAGCTCCTACAATGAGCAGTTCTTC. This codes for CASSATGGSSYNEQFF. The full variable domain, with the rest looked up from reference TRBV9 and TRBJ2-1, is DSGVTQTPKHLITATGQRVTLRCSPRSGDLSVYWYQQSLDQGLQFLIQYYNGEERAKGNILERFSAQQFPDLHSELNLSSLELGDSALYFCASSATGGSSYNEQFFGPGTRLTVL.

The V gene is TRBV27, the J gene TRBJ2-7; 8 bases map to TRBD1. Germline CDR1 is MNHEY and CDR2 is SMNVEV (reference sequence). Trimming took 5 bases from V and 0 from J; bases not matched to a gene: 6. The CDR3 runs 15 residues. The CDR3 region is CASSKDRGYSYEQYF. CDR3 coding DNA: TGTGCCAGCAGTAAAGACAGGGGCTACTCCTACGAGCAGTACTTC.

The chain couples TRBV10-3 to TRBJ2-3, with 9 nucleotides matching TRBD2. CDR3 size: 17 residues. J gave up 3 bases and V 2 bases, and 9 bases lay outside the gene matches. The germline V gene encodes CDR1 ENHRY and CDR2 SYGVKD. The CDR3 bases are TGTGCCATCAGTGAGCGGACTAGCGCACGAGGGACAGATACGCAGTATTTT. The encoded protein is CAISERTSARGTDTQYF.

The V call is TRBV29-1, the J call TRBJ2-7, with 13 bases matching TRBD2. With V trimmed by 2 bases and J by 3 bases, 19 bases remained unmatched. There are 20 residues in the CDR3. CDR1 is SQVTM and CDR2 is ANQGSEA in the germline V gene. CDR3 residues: CSVEQWVTSGGPGEHYEQYF. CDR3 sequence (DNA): TGCAGCGTTGAACAATGGGTGACTAGCGGGGGGCCTGGAGAGCACTACGAGCAGTACTTC.

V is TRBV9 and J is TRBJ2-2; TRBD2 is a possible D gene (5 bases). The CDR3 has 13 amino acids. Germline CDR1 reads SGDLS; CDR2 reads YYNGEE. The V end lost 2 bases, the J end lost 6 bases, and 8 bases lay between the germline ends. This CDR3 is CASSVGVPGELFF. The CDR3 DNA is TGTGCCAGCAGCGTCGGGGTACCCGGGGAGCTGTTTTTT.

Written as DNA, the CDR3 is TGCGCCAGCAGCACGGATAATTCACCCCTCCACTTT. Residues: CASSTDNSPLHF. This chain joins TRBV5-1 and TRBJ1-6; D unresolved. The CDR3 extends over 12 amino acids. Germline V gene lookup returns CDR1 SGHRS and CDR2 YFSETQ. V lost 4 bases and J 5 bases, leaving 4 bases between the germline ends.